This T cell receptor (beta chain) was observed in a study of blood T cell repertoires in COVID-19. Study-wide context: Acute and convalescent COVID-19 samples came from the United States, Italy and Spain. The cDNA or gDNA used as material had been derived from T cells, B-cell-depleted T cells, or PBMCs.

Recruited during active infection, patients (from Seattle) were subsequently followed longitudinally. The CDR3 has 14 residues. Germline lookup yields CDR1 SGHAT and CDR2 FQNNGV. The J segment lost 3 bases and the V segment lost 3 bases, leaving 3 bases of the junction unmatched. Original processing methods: Amplification from reference gene primers served as the basis for estimated nucleated cell counts. Generated by immunoSEQ multiplex PCR, the TCRdb table keeps only in-frame clones and is missing some. V, J and clone size are taken as reported in that table, and D and trimming were inferred from the DNA itself. The table lists around 180,000 clones, approximately 86% of them singletons.

The sequenced material came from peripheral blood. The rearrangement joins TRBV11-2 to TRBJ2-7; 9 bases are shared with TRBD1. The TCR was taken from a man older than 75 with COVID-19, enrolled during active disease. CDR3 protein: CASSFRGQGYEQYF. CDR3 DNA sequence: TGTGCCAGCAGCTTTCGGGGACAGGGCTACGAGCAGTACTTC.